The next 11 T cell receptor beta chains were all read from a single sample in a study of cytomegalovirus exposure and HLA in healthy donors. This PCR relied on a set of 60 Vbeta primers and 13 Jbeta primers. Repertoires were generated with immunoSEQ multiplex PCR, while TCRdb's copy carries only in-frame clones and drops some. Of roughly 130,000 clones in the sample, more than 8% are singletons; the top ten hold 5.5%. The sample taken for sequencing was PBMCs. All receptors come from a man between 35 and 55 years old in good health and CMV-seronegative.

There are a few counts of this clone. A junction boundary mismatches the germline segment, possibly from a read error. The chain combines TRBV6-5 with TRBJ1-4; possible D gene TRBD1, 5 bases. In germline, CDR1 is MNHEY, CDR2 SVGAGI. This CDR3 is 13 amino acids long. The CDR3 DNA is TGTGCGAGCAGGGTAGCCGGGGGTGAAAAACTGTTTTTT. Translating gives CASRVAGGEKLFF.

Concerning this clone itself: One end of the junction does not line up with germline, which may come from a read error. V is TRBV7-9 and J is TRBJ1-3; TRBD1 agrees at 8 bases. Germline-derived CDR1 and CDR2 are SEHNR and FQNEAQ (reference sequence). The CDR3 totals 17 residues. CDR3 protein: CASSIAGQGGSGNTIYF. Written as DNA, the CDR3 is TGTGCCAGCAGCATAGCCGGACAGGGAGGATCTGGAAACACCATATATTTT.

V gene TRBV18 combines with J gene TRBJ2-3, with 9 nucleotides matching TRBD2. The CDR3 is 15 amino acids. Germline V gene lookup returns CDR1 KGHSH and CDR2 LQKENI. The V segment lost 3 bases and the J segment 9 bases; nucleotides outside the gene matches: 10. CDR3 in amino acids: CASSPAGGLGETQYF. The DNA of the CDR3 is TGTGCCAGCTCACCCGCGGGGGGGCTAGGGGAGACGCAGTATTTT.

This clone showed up just a few times. The rearrangement joins TRBV10-1 to TRBJ2-7; a weak D match, TRBD1 (6 bases). This CDR3 region has 15 residues. Trimming stripped 5 bases from V and 5 bases from J, with 19 bases between. Germline assignment: CDR1 WNHNN and CDR2 SYGVQD (reference sequence). CDR3 bases: TGCGCCAGCAGTAATACCGGGACACAGGGCAACGAGCAGTACTTC. Residues: CASSNTGTQGNEQYF.

The V gene is TRBV19, the J gene TRBJ2-1; TRBD2 agrees at 9 bases. The trim removed 0 bases at V and 8 bases at J, leaving 5 bases unmatched. CDR1 LNHDA and CDR2 SQIVND come from the germline V gene (reference sequence). The CDR3 is 15 residues long. The CDR3 is CASSIEGGGADEQFF. The CDR3 region has the DNA TGTGCCAGTAGTATAGAAGGCGGGGGGGCCGATGAGCAGTTCTTC.

The chain uses TRBV4-3 and TRBJ2-3, with a tentative D call TRBD2 (6 bases). Germline V gene sequence: CDR1 LGHNA, CDR2 YSLEER. V lost 4 bases and J 4 bases, leaving 15 bases between the germline ends. The CDR3 sequence is 15 residues long. The CDR3 is CASSRTGTGSDTQYF. CDR3 in DNA: TGCGCCAGCAGCCGCACCGGGACTGGGTCAGATACGCAGTATTTT.

This clone was seen a few times. J is TRBJ2-7 and V is TRBV7-2; TRBD1 aligns across 7 bases. The trim removed 3 bases at V and 6 bases at J, leaving 5 bases unmatched. The CDR3 has 13 amino acids. Per germline, CDR1 SGHTA and CDR2 FQGNSA. This CDR3 is CASSFQGVGEQYF. Written as DNA, the CDR3 is TGTGCCAGCAGCTTCCAGGGGGTTGGCGAGCAGTACTTC.

This chain uses TRBV5-1 with TRBJ2-7; a possible D gene is TRBD2 (5 bases). Trimming removed 3 bases at V and 2 bases at J, with 21 bases between. The germline gives CDR1 SGHRS, CDR2 YFSETQ. The CDR3 extends over 17 amino acids. The DNA for the CDR3 is TGCGCCAGCAGCTCGAAGCCGACTATTTCATTTCCCTACGAGCAGTACTTC. This gives the protein CASSSKPTISFPYEQYF.

V gene TRBV6-5 combines with J gene TRBJ2-3, with D maybe TRBD2 (6 bases). This CDR3 comprises 14 residues. CDR1 and CDR2 (germline): MNHEY, SVGAGI. V lost 6 bases to trimming and J lost 2 bases, with 12 bases between them. In DNA, the CDR3 is TGTGCCAGCAGCCTCGGGGGAACCACAGATACGCAGTATTTT. Protein product: CASSLGGTTDTQYF.

This clone was seen a handful of times. The chain recombines TRBV4-1 with TRBJ1-5; D possibly corresponds to TRBD1 (6 bases). The CDR3 runs 16 residues. The germline V gene has CDR1 MGHRA and CDR2 YSYEKL. Trimming took 1 base from V and 2 from J, leaving 12 bases between them. As DNA, the CDR3 is TGCGCCAGCAGCCAAGGAAGGGGGGGAGGCAATCAGCCCCAGCATTTT. Encoded protein: CASSQGRGGGNQPQHF.

The chain recombines TRBV5-1 with TRBJ1-1; 10 bases match TRBD1. J was trimmed by 12 bases and V by 4 bases; bases with no gene match: 9. The CDR3 is 13 residues long. Looked up from germline, CDR1 is SGHRS and CDR2 is YFSETQ. The CDR3 reads CASSIRTGGRTFF. CDR3 coding DNA: TGCGCCAGCAGCATAAGGACAGGGGGTAGGACTTTCTTT.